This T cell receptor beta chain was retrieved from a study of blood T cells in healthy people across ages. Sample-barcoded 5' priming and a J-beta primer mix drove a second PCR of 7 to 11 cycles. TCRdb re-analysed the 5' RACE reads in MiXCR, keeping a single row per CDR3 protein. Altogether 850,000 to 1,000,000 distinct CDR3 sequences are present, roughly 51% being singletons, with the ten largest covering about 20%. In germline, CDR1 is SQVTM, CDR2 ANQGSEA. The CDR3 length is 13 residues. V was clipped by 2 bases and J by 2 bases, with 10 bases between them. With each sample, at least 6 micrograms of total RNA were extracted.

What was sequenced was blood. This TCR was recovered from a woman in her sixties in good health. The chain combines TRBV29-1 with TRBJ2-7; D gene unclear. The CDR3 region has the DNA TGCAGCGTTGAAACTCCTCACACCTACGAGCAGTACTTC. Encoded protein: CSVETPHTYEQYF.